This T cell receptor beta chain was documented in a study of blood T cell repertoires in COVID-19. Germline V gene lookup returns CDR1 MNHEY and CDR2 SVGAGI. V shed 6 bases and J shed 7 bases, with 10 bases lying between them. The CDR3 runs 11 residues. Measured with immunoSEQ multiplex PCR; TCRdb has only the in-frame clones, and not every one. The table records around 280,000 clones, approximately 88% of them present only once. The sequencing input was PBMCs or T cells enriched from blood (not recorded which). This sequence was found in a woman between 35 and 50 years old who had recovered from COVID-19. V gene TRBV6-5 combines with J gene TRBJ2-7; D unclear. CDR3 DNA sequence: TGTGCCAGCAGCGAGCCTCGTGAGCAGTACTTC. This sequence encodes CASSEPREQYF.